The 9 T cell receptor beta chains reported below all come from one sample, sequenced in a study of early T cells in non-severe SARS-CoV-2 infection. TCRdb re-called the 5' RACE reads with MiXCR, one entry per CDR3 protein. The repertoire holds 86,000 or so distinct CDR3 sequences, over 12% seen once, with around 3.3% in the top ten. The sequenced sample consisted of whole blood. The origin of the receptors is an adult who was a healthcare worker with PCR-confirmed SARS-CoV-2 infection or an uninfected control (not recorded which).

This rearrangement joins TRBV7-9 to TRBJ2-7; D tentatively reads TRBD1 or TRBD2 (5 bases each). This CDR3 has 11 residues. In germline, CDR1 is SEHNR, CDR2 FQNEAQ (reference sequence). V was trimmed by 1 base and J by 11 bases, leaving 9 bases between them. The CDR3 region has the DNA TGTGCCAGCAGCTTAGGGGACGGGGAGTACTTC. Translated, it gives CASSLGDGEYF. The whole variable domain, filled in from reference TRBV7-9 and TRBJ2-7, reads DTGVSQNPRHKITKRGQNVTFRCDPISEHNRLYWYRQTLGQGPEFLTYFQNEAQLEKSRLLSDRFSAERPKGSFSTLEIQRTEQGDSAMYLCASSLGDGEYFGPGTRLTVT.

This clonotype was found a few times. V and J are TRBV19 and TRBJ1-5; a possible D gene is TRBD1 (6 bases). Germline assignment: CDR1 LNHDA and CDR2 SQIVND (reference sequence). Trimming pared 2 bases from V and 7 bases from J, leaving 18 bases between. The CDR3 spans 16 residues. The DNA for the CDR3 is TGTGCCAGTAGTATAATCGTGAGGGGGGCAGGGCAGCCCCAGCATTTT. This encodes CASSIIVRGAGQPQHF.

This clonotype was recorded many times. The rearrangement links TRBV5-1 to TRBJ2-1; TRBD2 matches 7 bases. This CDR3 region has 15 residues. V was pared by 0 bases and J by 8 bases, with 8 bases of the junction left unmatched. Per the germline V gene, CDR1 is SGHRS and CDR2 is YFSETQ. The CDR3 loop is CASSLVRGWEDEQFF. CDR3 DNA: TGCGCCAGCAGCTTGGTGCGGGGGTGGGAGGATGAGCAGTTCTTC. Based on the CDR3 plus reference TRBV5-1 and TRBJ2-1, the full variable domain is KAGVTQTPRYLIKTRGQQVTLSCSPISGHRSVSWYQQTPGQGLQFLFEYFSETQRNKGNFPGRFSGRQFSNSRSEMNVSTLELGDSALYLCASSLVRGWEDEQFFGPGTRLTVL.

On this clonotype itself: A read error may produce the germline difference seen at one junction end. This chain connects TRBV11-2 to TRBJ1-1; no clear D. CDR1 and CDR2 (germline): SGHAT, FQNNGV. The CDR3 spans 15 residues. This CDR3 is CASSLDDGWVTEAFF. CDR3 sequence (DNA): TGTGCCAGCAGCCTAGACGATGGGTGGGTAACTGAAGCTTTCTTT.

This clonotype has ten or more counts. This chain joins TRBV11-2 and TRBJ2-1; TRBD2 is a possible D gene (7 bases). The V gene's germline CDR1 is SGHAT and CDR2 FQNNGV. The V end lost 5 bases, the J end lost 7 bases, and 15 bases lay between the germline ends. The CDR3 sequence is 14 residues long. The CDR3 reads CASSPRTRGNEQFF. CDR3 nucleotide sequence: TGTGCCAGCAGCCCTAGGACTAGGGGGAATGAGCAGTTCTTC.

The genes are TRBV11-2 and TRBJ2-7; no clear D gene. Trimming stripped 1 base from V and 3 bases from J, with 7 bases between. Germline V gene sequence: CDR1 SGHAT, CDR2 FQNNGV. CDR3 length: 13 residues. Here the CDR3 reads CASSLVPIYEQYF. In DNA form, the CDR3 reads TGTGCCAGCAGCTTAGTCCCCATCTACGAGCAGTACTTC.

Only a few counts were recorded for this clonotype. This chain uses TRBV20-1 with TRBJ2-7; D is perhaps TRBD1 or TRBD2 (5 bases each). The CDR3 runs to 15 residues. Germline CDR1 reads DFQATT; CDR2 reads SNEGSKA (reference sequence). The ends were cut back, 2 bases at V and 3 bases at J, with 17 bases in the middle. Written as DNA, the CDR3 is TGCAGTGCTAGAATCCGGGACCAGGGAATCTACGAGCAGTACTTC. Protein sequence: CSARIRDQGIYEQYF.

V and J are TRBV7-8 and TRBJ2-7; the match to TRBD2 covers 7 bases. CDR3 length: 14 amino acids. J lost 2 bases, V lost 2 bases, and 3 bases had no gene match. Germline loops: CDR1 SGHVS, CDR2 FQNEAQ. The CDR3 region has the DNA TGTGCCAGCAGCTTACCCGGACTAGCCTACGAGCAGTACTTC. Translating gives CASSLPGLAYEQYF. Combining the CDR3 with reference TRBV7-8 and TRBJ2-7 gives the whole variable domain GAGVSQSPRYKVAKRGQDVALRCDPISGHVSLFWYQQALGQGPEFLTYFQNEAQLDKSGLPSDRFFAERPEGSVSTLKIQRTQQEDSAVYLCASSLPGLAYEQYFGPGTRLTVT.

This clonotype was found a few times. The V call is TRBV18, the J call TRBJ1-2; the match to TRBD1 covers 8 bases. Germline CDR1 reads KGHSH; CDR2 reads LQKENI. CDR3 length: 14 amino acids. Trimming cost V 7 bases and J 4 bases; bases outside gene matches: 8. The CDR3 DNA follows: TGTGCCAGCTGGCAGACAGGGGCTGGCTATGGCTACACCTTC. It is translated as CASWQTGAGYGYTF.